A single sample gave rise to the 29 T cell receptor beta chains below, sequenced in a study of T cell responses to AZD1222 COVID-19 vaccine. Clones were sequenced by immunoSEQ multiplex PCR, and TCRdb holds only the in-frame ones, with some missing. The profile shows tens of thousands of clones, 90% of them singletons. Material: peripheral blood, obtained 28 days after the second AZD1222 dose. These receptors originate from an adult who received the AZD1222 COVID-19 vaccine.

This clone is a singleton in its sample. The chain is built from TRBV6-4 and TRBJ2-3; the D call may be TRBD1 or TRBD2 (5 bases each). From germline, CDR1 is MRHNA and CDR2 SNTAGT. The CDR3 totals 13 residues. Trimming removed 4 bases from V and 2 bases from J, with 7 bases in between. CDR3 nucleotide sequence: TGTGCCAGCAGTGTGGGGGACACAGATACGCAGTATTTT. This translates into CASSVGDTDTQYF.

This chain connects TRBV30 to TRBJ1-2, with D uncertain. Trimming removed 3 bases at V and 2 bases at J, with 7 bases between. This CDR3 is 12 amino acids long. Germline CDR1 and CDR2: GTSNPN and SVGIG (reference sequence). CDR3: CAWSMPNYGYTF. Written as DNA, the CDR3 is TGTGCCTGGAGCATGCCGAACTATGGCTACACCTTC.

The chain employs TRBV7-6 and TRBJ1-1; D is unclear. Germline-derived CDR1 and CDR2 are SGHVS and FNYEAQ. The CDR3 is 10 residues long. Trimming removed 10 bases from V and 8 bases from J, with 11 bases in between. The CDR3 spells CAISGGEAFF. The CDR3 DNA reads TGTGCCATCTCAGGCGGGGAAGCTTTCTTT.

This sequence joins TRBV19 and TRBJ1-5; the D is unclear. Germline V gene data show CDR1 as LNHDA and CDR2 as SQIVND (reference sequence). The CDR3 runs to 15 residues. V lost 6 bases and J lost 0, with 12 bases in between. The CDR3 sequence is CASRAGYFSNQPQHF. The CDR3 DNA is TGTGCCAGTAGGGCGGGATATTTTAGCAATCAGCCCCAGCATTTT.

V usage is TRBV5-1 and J usage is TRBJ2-7; 10 nucleotides agree with TRBD1. Germline V gene sequence: CDR1 SGHRS, CDR2 YFSETQ. With 0 bases clipped from V and 5 bases from J, the junction kept 5 bases outside the gene matches. This CDR3 spans 15 amino acids. CDR3 in amino acids: CASSLETGGRHEQYF. CDR3 nucleotide sequence: TGCGCCAGCAGCTTGGAGACAGGGGGCCGGCACGAGCAGTACTTC.

This clone was observed a handful of times. The rearrangement links TRBV6-5 to TRBJ1-5; D perhaps matches TRBD1 (5 bases). Germline V gene data show CDR1 as MNHEY and CDR2 as SVGAGI. The CDR3 totals 13 residues. V was trimmed by 7 bases and J by 0 bases, leaving 7 bases between them. DNA of the CDR3: TGTGCCAGCAAACAGGCTAGCAATCAGCCCCAGCATTTT. It is translated as CASKQASNQPQHF.

V usage is TRBV19 and J usage is TRBJ2-7; weak D call: TRBD1 (6 bases). In germline, CDR1 is LNHDA, CDR2 SQIVND (reference sequence). CDR3 length: 13 amino acids. Trimming pared 6 bases from V and 3 bases from J, leaving 12 bases between. CDR3 in DNA: TGTGCCAGTAGACCTCAGGGGCTCTACGAGCAGTACTTC. It codes for CASRPQGLYEQYF.

The chain recombines TRBV5-8 with TRBJ1-2; D remains unclear. V was pared by 4 bases and J by 6 bases, with 13 bases between. This CDR3 region has 13 residues. Per the germline V gene, CDR1 is SGHTS and CDR2 is YDEGEE. The CDR3 protein is CASSPDSLNGYTF. In DNA, the CDR3 is TGTGCCAGCAGCCCGGACTCCCTAAATGGCTACACCTTC.

A single count supports this clone. The gene calls are TRBV5-1 and TRBJ2-2, with 9 positions matching TRBD1. With 0 bases clipped from V and 3 bases from J, the junction kept 12 bases outside the gene matches. Germline V gives CDR1 SGHRS, CDR2 YFSETQ. CDR3 size: 19 residues. The CDR3 bases are TGCGCCAGCAGCTTGGCCGGCACAGGGGGCGGATTGTACACCGGGGAGCTGTTTTTT. Translating it yields CASSLAGTGGGLYTGELFF.

This clone was observed a single time. The chain recombines TRBV7-3 with TRBJ2-5; no definite D call. CDR1 is SGHTA and CDR2 is FQGTGA in the germline V gene. V lost 3 bases and J lost 1, with 6 bases in between. This CDR3 region has 13 residues. The CDR3 DNA is TGTGCCAGCAGCTTCGGTACCCAAGAGACCCAGTACTTC. Translated, it gives CASSFGTQETQYF. Full variable domain (outside the CDR3, taken from reference TRBV7-3 and TRBJ2-5): GAGVSQTPSNKVTEKGKYVELRCDPISGHTALYWYRQSLGQGPEFLIYFQGTGAADDSGLPNDRFFAVRPEGSVSTLKIQRTERGDSAVYLCASSFGTQETQYFGPGTRLLVL.

The rearrangement links TRBV6-2 or TRBV6-3 to TRBJ1-2, with 9 positions matching TRBD1. This CDR3 is built from 20 residues. Germline CDR1 reads MNHEY; CDR2 reads SVGEGT. V was pared by 0 bases and J by 7 bases, with 21 bases of the junction left unmatched. The CDR3 loop reads CASSYSQKPGPTGGLRGYTF. DNA of the CDR3: TGTGCCAGCAGTTACTCACAAAAACCCGGACCGACAGGGGGATTGCGTGGCTACACCTTC.

The V and J genes are TRBV11-1 and TRBJ1-1; D not resolved. The germline gives CDR1 SGHAT, CDR2 FQDESV (reference sequence). This CDR3 is built from 15 residues. V was clipped by 1 base and J by 0 bases, with 9 bases between them. CDR3 region: CASSLDGGMNTEAFF. CDR3 DNA sequence: TGTGCCAGCAGCTTAGATGGAGGAATGAACACTGAAGCTTTCTTT.

This clone showed up just once. This chain uses TRBV30 with TRBJ2-7; D is undetermined. With 0 bases removed from V and 5 bases from J, the gap between germline ends came to 8 bases. CDR1 is GTSNPN and CDR2 is SVGIG in the germline V gene (reference sequence). The length of the CDR3 is 12 residues. CDR3 residues: CAWSVLPNEQYF. Here the CDR3 DNA reads TGTGCCTGGAGTGTTCTGCCTAACGAGCAGTACTTC. Supplemented by reference TRBV30 and TRBJ2-7, the full variable domain reads SQTIHQWPATLVQPVGSPLSLECTVEGTSNPNLYWYRQAAGRGLQLLFYSVGIGQISSEVPQNLSASRPQDRQFILSSKKLLLSDSGFYLCAWSVLPNEQYFGPGTRLTVT.

The rearrangement uses TRBV27 and TRBJ1-1, with TRBD1 matching 9 bases. The ends lost 3 bases at V and 5 bases at J; junction bases unmatched: 13. The germline V gene has CDR1 MNHEY and CDR2 SMNVEV (reference sequence). This CDR3 is 17 amino acids long. CDR3 DNA sequence: TGTGCCAGCAGTTTTCTCCCGGGACAGGGTTTGGGGACTGAAGCTTTCTTT. Translating it yields CASSFLPGQGLGTEAFF.

This chain connects TRBV11-2 to TRBJ1-4; the D is unclear. V was cut by 1 base and J by 10 bases, with 10 bases left in between. The CDR3 has 13 residues. Germline assignment: CDR1 SGHAT and CDR2 FQNNGV. Here the CDR3 DNA reads TGTGCCAGCAGCTTAGTATCCGATGTAAAACTGTTTTTT. This translates into CASSLVSDVKLFF.

The rearrangement joins TRBV5-6 to TRBJ1-1; D possibly corresponds to TRBD1 (5 bases). Trimming removed 2 bases at V and 4 bases at J, with 18 bases between. The CDR3 has 16 residues. The germline CDR1 and CDR2 sequences are SGHDT and YYEEEE. The CDR3 sequence is CASSFSREGWGTEAFF. DNA of the CDR3: TGTGCCAGCAGCTTTTCCAGGGAGGGGTGGGGCACTGAAGCTTTCTTT. Based on the CDR3 plus reference TRBV5-6 and TRBJ1-1, the full variable domain is DAGVTQSPTHLIKTRGQQVTLRCSPKSGHDTVSWYQQALGQGPQFIFQYYEEEERQRGNFPDRFSGHQFPNYSSELNVNALLLGDSALYLCASSFSREGWGTEAFFGQGTRLTVV.

The CDR3 DNA follows: TGCGCCAGCAGCCCGGTTGGGACAGGGGTTAGCTACACCTTC. This sequence encodes CASSPVGTGVSYTF. The chain uses TRBV4-1 and TRBJ1-2; 10 bases line up with TRBD1. Looked up from germline, CDR1 is MGHRA and CDR2 is YSYEKL. The junction had 8 bases not matched to a gene; V was cut back by 4 bases and J by 9 bases. The CDR3 contains 14 residues.

This clone was counted only a few times. In DNA form, the CDR3 reads TGTGCCAGCAGCTACAGGGAGTGGGTCACTGAAGCTTTCTTT. Protein product: CASSYREWVTEAFF. The J gene is TRBJ1-1, the V gene TRBV5-5, with D possibly being TRBD1 (6 bases). Germline assignment: CDR1 SGHKS and CDR2 YYEKEE (reference sequence). Trimming shortened V by 3 bases and J by 4 bases, and 13 bases separated the two germline ends. The CDR3 runs 14 residues.

The rearrangement joins TRBV10-3 to TRBJ2-1; D uncertain. The CDR3 is made up of 13 amino acids. V shed 4 bases and J shed 5 bases, with 9 bases lying between them. CDR1 ENHRY and CDR2 SYGVKD come from the germline V gene. The CDR3 loop reads CAISVNGDNEQFF. For the CDR3, the DNA is TGTGCCATCAGTGTTAACGGAGACAATGAGCAGTTCTTC.

This chain links TRBV3-1 (or the pseudogene TRBV3-2) with TRBJ1-6, with a tentative D call TRBD1 (6 bases). V gave up 5 bases and J gave up 9 bases, with 8 bases separating them. CDR3 length equals 12 residues. Germline values: CDR1 LGHDT, CDR2 YNNKEL (reference sequence). CDR3 amino acids: CASSYRVSPLHF. The CDR3 DNA is TGTGCCAGCAGCTACAGGGTTTCACCCCTCCACTTT.

V gene TRBV19 combines with J gene TRBJ2-6, with D perhaps TRBD2 (6 bases). The CDR3 is 15 amino acids. Trimming took off 1 base at V and 2 bases at J, with 6 bases between the two ends. The V gene's germline CDR1 is LNHDA and CDR2 SQIVND (reference sequence). This CDR3 reads CASSIGRAGANVLTF. The CDR3 region has the DNA TGTGCCAGTAGTATAGGGAGGGCTGGGGCCAACGTCCTGACTTTC.

This rearrangement joins TRBV29-1 to TRBJ1-1; tentatively, D is TRBD1 (5 bases). Germline CDR1 and CDR2: SQVTM and ANQGSEA. Trimming took 3 bases from V and 6 from J, leaving 17 bases between them. The CDR3 spans 14 residues. CDR3 bases: TGCAGCGTTGAGGATCAGGGTTTTCCTTCTGAAGCTTTCTTT. This translates into CSVEDQGFPSEAFF.

V and J are TRBV28 and TRBJ2-5, with unresolved D. Per germline, CDR1 MDHEN and CDR2 SYDVKM. This CDR3 has 13 residues. V gave up 3 bases and J gave up 0 bases, with 5 bases separating them. The chain's CDR3 is CASSFNNQETQYF. DNA for the CDR3: TGTGCCAGCAGTTTCAACAACCAAGAGACCCAGTACTTC.

V usage is TRBV15 and J usage is TRBJ2-3, with TRBD2 matching 12 bases. J gave up 5 bases and V 5 bases, and 5 bases lay outside the gene matches. This CDR3 comprises 15 residues. Per the germline V gene, CDR1 is LNHNV and CDR2 is YYDKDF (reference sequence). CDR3 in amino acids: CATSSRTSGVDTQYF. Written as DNA, the CDR3 is TGTGCCACCAGCTCAAGGACTAGCGGGGTAGATACGCAGTATTTT.

The rearrangement uses TRBV10-3 and TRBJ2-3; D gene uncertain. V was cut by 8 bases and J by 0 bases, with 9 bases left in between. Germline CDR1 reads ENHRY; CDR2 reads SYGVKD. CDR3 length equals 13 residues. As DNA, the CDR3 is TGTGCCATCGGCTCCACTAGCACAGATACGCAGTATTTT. This sequence encodes CAIGSTSTDTQYF.

The chain has TRBV6-5 and TRBJ1-6; possibly TRBD1 for D (5 bases). The CDR3 is 13 residues long. Germline values: CDR1 MNHEY, CDR2 SVGAGI. V was trimmed by 2 bases and J by 8 bases, leaving 7 bases between them. The CDR3: CASSYTGDSPLHF. For the CDR3, the DNA is TGTGCCAGCAGTTACACAGGAGATTCACCCCTCCACTTT.

This sequence joins TRBV3-1 (or the pseudogene TRBV3-2) and TRBJ1-2; unclear D gene. V lost 3 bases and J lost 4, with 15 bases in between. Germline V lookup: CDR1 LGHDT, CDR2 YNNKEL (reference sequence). The CDR3 is made up of 15 amino acids. The CDR3 is CASSHLDRTGYGYTF. CDR3 nucleotide sequence: TGTGCCAGCAGCCACCTAGACCGCACCGGCTATGGCTACACCTTC.

V usage is TRBV23-1 and J usage is TRBJ2-4, with 7 bases fitting TRBD2. TRBV23-1 falls under the ORF class, with uncertain function. V lost 4 bases, J lost 6 bases, and 15 bases stayed unmatched. The length of the CDR3 is 17 residues. The CDR3 nucleotides read TGCGCCAGCAGTCGAAAAAGAGAGGGGAGGGTGGGAAACATTCAGTACTTC. This gives the protein CASSRKREGRVGNIQYF.

The genes are TRBV6-2 or TRBV6-3 and TRBJ2-7; 12 bases line up with TRBD1. V lost 2 bases and J lost 7; bases outside the gene matches: 9. This CDR3 is 16 amino acids long. Germline assignment: CDR1 MNHEY and CDR2 SVGEGT. CDR3 DNA sequence: TGTGCCAGCAGTTACGCGGGACAGGGGGCGCTTAATGAGCAGTACTTC. Translation: CASSYAGQGALNEQYF.